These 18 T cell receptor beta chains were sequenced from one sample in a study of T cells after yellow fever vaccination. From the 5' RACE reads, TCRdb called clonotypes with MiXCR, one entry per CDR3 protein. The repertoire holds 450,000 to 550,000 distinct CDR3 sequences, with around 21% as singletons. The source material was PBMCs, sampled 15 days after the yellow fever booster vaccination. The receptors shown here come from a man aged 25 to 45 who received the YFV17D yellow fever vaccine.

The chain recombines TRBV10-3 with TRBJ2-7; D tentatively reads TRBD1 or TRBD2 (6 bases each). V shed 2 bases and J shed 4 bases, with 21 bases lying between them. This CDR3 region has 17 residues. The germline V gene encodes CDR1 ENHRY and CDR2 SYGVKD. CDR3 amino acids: CAISERGGLAPLYEQYF. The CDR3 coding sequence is TGTGCCATCAGTGAGCGTGGGGGGCTAGCGCCCTTGTACGAGCAGTACTTC.

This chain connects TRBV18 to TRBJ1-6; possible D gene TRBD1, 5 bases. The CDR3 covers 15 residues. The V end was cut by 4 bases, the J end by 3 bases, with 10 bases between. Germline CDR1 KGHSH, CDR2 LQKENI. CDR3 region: CASSLLDNYNSPLHF. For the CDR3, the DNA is TGTGCCAGCTCACTCCTGGACAACTATAATTCACCCCTCCACTTT.

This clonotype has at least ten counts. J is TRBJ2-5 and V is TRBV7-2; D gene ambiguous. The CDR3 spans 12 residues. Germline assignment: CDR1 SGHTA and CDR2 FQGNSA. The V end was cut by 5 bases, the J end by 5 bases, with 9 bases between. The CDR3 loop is CASSLSSETQYF. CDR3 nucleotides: TGTGCCAGCAGCCTATCATCGGAGACCCAGTACTTC.

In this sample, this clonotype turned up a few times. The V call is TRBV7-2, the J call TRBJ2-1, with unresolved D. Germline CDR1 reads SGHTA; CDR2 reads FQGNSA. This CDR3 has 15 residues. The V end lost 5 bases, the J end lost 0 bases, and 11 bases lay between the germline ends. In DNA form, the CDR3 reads TGTGCCAGCAGCCATGATTCTAACTCCTACAATGAGCAGTTCTTC. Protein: CASSHDSNSYNEQFF.

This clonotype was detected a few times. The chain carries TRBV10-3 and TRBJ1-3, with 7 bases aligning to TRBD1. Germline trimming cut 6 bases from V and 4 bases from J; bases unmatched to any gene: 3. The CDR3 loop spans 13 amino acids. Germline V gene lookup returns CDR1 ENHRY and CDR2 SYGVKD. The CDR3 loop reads CAISTDRGNTIYF. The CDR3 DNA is TGTGCCATCAGCACGGACAGGGGAAACACCATATATTTT.

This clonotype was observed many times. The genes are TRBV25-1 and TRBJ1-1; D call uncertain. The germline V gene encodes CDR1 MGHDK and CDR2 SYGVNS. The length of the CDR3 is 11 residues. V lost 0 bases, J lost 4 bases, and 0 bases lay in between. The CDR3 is CASSEYTEAFF. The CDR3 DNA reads TGTGCCAGCAGTGAATACACTGAAGCTTTCTTT.

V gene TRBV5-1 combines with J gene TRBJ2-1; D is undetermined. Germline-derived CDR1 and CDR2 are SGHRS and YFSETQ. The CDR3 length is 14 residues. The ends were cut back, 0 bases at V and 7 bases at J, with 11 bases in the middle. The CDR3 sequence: CASSLGNLENEQFF. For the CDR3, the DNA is TGCGCCAGCAGCTTGGGCAATCTCGAAAATGAGCAGTTCTTC.

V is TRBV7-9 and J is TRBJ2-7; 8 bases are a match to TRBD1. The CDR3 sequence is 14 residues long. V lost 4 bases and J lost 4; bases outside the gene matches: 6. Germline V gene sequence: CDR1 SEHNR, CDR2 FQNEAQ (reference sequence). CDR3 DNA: TGTGCCAGCAGCTCGCCGGGACAGGAGTACGAGCAGTACTTC. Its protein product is CASSSPGQEYEQYF.

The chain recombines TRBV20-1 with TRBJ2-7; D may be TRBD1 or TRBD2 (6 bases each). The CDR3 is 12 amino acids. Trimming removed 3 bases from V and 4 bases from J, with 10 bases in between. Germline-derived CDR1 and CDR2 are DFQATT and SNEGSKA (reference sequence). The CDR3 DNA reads TGCAGTGCTAGTTCGGGGGCATACGAGCAGTACTTC. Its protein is CSASSGAYEQYF.

This CDR3 is CASTQRAQETQYF. The CDR3 coding sequence is TGTGCCAGCACGCAGCGGGCGCAAGAGACCCAGTACTTC. The rearrangement uses TRBV6-2 or TRBV6-3 and TRBJ2-5; a possible D gene is TRBD2 (6 bases). Trimming took off 7 bases at V and 2 bases at J, with 11 bases between the two ends. The length of the CDR3 is 13 residues. Germline V gene lookup returns CDR1 MNHEY and CDR2 SVGEGT.

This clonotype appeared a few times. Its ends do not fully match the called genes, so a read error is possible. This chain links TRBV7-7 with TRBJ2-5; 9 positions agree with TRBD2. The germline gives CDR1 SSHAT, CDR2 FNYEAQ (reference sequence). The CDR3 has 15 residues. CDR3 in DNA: TGTGCTAGCAGCTTAGGACTAGCGACCTCAGAGACCCAGTACTTC. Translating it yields CASSLGLATSETQYF.

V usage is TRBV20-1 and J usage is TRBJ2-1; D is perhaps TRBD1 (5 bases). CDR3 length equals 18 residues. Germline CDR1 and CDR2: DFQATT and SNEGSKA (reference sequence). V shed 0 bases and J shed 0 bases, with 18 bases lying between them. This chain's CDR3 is CSARDPRARLGSYNEQFF. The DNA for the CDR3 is TGCAGTGCTAGAGACCCCAGGGCCCGCTTAGGCTCCTACAATGAGCAGTTCTTC.

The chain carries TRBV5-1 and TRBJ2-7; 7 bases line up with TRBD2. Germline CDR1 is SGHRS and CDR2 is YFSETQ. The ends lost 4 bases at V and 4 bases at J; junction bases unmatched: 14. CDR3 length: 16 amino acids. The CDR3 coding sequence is TGCGCCAGCAGCCTGACTAGCCGGGAGAGTCCTTACGAGCAGTACTTC. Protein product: CASSLTSRESPYEQYF.

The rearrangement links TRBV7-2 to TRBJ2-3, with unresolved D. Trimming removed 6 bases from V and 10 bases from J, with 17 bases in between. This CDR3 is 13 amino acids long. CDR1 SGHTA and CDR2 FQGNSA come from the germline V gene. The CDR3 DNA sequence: TGTGCCAGCAGTTTTCGCCCCCCTGATGCGCAGTATTTT. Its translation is CASSFRPPDAQYF.

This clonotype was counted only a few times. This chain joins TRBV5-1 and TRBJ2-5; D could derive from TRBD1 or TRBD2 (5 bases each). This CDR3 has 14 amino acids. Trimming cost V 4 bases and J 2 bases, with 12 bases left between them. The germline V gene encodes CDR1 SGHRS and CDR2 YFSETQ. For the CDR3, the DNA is TGCGCCAGCAGCGAAGGGACGAGACAAGAGACCCAGTACTTC. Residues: CASSEGTRQETQYF.

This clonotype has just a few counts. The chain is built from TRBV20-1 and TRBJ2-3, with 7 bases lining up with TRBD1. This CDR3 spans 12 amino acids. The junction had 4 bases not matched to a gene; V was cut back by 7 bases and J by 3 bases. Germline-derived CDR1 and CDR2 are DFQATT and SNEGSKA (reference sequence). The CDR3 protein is CSETGLTDTQYF. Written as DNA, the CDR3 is TGCAGTGAGACAGGGTTGACAGATACGCAGTATTTT.

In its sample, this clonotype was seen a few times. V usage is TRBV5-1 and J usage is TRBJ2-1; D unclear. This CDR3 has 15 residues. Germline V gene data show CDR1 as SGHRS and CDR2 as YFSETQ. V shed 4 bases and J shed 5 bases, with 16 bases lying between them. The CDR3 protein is CASSAVWVSDNEQFF. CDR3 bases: TGCGCCAGCAGCGCCGTTTGGGTGAGCGACAATGAGCAGTTCTTC.

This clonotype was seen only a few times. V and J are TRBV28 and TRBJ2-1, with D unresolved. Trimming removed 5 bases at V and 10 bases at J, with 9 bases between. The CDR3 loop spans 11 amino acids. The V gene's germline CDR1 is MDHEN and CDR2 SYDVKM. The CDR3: CASSDVKEQFF. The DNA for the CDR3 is TGTGCCAGCAGTGACGTTAAGGAGCAGTTCTTC.